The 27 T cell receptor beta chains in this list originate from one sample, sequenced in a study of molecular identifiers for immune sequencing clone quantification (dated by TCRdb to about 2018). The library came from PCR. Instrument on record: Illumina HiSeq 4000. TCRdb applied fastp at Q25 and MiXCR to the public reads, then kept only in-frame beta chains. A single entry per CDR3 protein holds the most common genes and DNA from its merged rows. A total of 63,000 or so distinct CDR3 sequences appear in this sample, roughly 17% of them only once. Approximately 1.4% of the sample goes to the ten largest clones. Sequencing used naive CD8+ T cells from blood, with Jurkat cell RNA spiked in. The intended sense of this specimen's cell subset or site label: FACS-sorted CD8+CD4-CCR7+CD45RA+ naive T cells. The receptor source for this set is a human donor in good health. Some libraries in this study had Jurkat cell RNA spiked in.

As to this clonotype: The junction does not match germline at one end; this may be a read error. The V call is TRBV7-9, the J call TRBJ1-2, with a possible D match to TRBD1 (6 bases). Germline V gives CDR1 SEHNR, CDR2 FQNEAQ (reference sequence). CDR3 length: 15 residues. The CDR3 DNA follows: TGCGCCAGCAGCAACGACGGGGGGCTAAGGTTTGGCTACACCTTC. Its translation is CASSNDGGLRFGYTF.

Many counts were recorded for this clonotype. The DNA of the CDR3 is TGCAGTGCTAGAGATCGCAATAGCGGGTATGCAGATACGCAGTATTTT. Translated: CSARDRNSGYADTQYF. J is TRBJ2-3 and V is TRBV20-1; TRBD2 matches at 7 bases. V shed 0 bases and J 4 bases; nucleotides not matched to a gene: 10. The length of the CDR3 is 16 residues. From germline, CDR1 is DFQATT and CDR2 SNEGSKA (reference sequence).

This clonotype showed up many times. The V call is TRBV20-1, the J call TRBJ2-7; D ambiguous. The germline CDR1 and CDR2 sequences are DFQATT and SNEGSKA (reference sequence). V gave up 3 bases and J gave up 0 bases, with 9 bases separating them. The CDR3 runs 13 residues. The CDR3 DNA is TGCAGTGCTAGGGGTCTTGGCTCCTACGAGCAGTACTTC. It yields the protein CSARGLGSYEQYF.

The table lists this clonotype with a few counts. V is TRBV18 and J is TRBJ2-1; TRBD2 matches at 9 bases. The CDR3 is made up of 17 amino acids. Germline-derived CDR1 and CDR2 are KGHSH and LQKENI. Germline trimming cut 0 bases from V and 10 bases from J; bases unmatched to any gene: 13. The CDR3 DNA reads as TGTGCCAGCTCACCACCGGCATCATCGACTAGCGGTTCCGAGCAGTTCTTC. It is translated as CASSPPASSTSGSEQFF.

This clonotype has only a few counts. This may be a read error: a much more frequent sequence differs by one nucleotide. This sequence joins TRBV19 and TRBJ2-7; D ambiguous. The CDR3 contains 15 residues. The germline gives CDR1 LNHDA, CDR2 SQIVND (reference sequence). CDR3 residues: CASRFSPDGSHEQYF. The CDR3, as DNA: TGTGCCAGTAGGTTCAGTCCGGACGGCTCCCACGAGCAGTACTTC.

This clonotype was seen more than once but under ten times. CDR3 sequence (DNA): TGTGCCAGCAGTTTATGGCTAGCGGGGGGCAATGAGCAGTTCTTC. Protein sequence: CASSLWLAGGNEQFF. This sequence joins TRBV27 and TRBJ2-1; 11 nucleotides match TRBD2. V was clipped by 1 base and J by 6 bases; unmatched bases: 2. The length of the CDR3 is 15 residues. The germline V gene encodes CDR1 MNHEY and CDR2 SMNVEV (reference sequence).

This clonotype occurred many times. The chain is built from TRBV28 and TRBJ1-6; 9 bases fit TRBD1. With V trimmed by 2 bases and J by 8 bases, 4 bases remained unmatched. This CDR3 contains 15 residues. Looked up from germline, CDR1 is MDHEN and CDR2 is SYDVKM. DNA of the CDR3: TGTGCCAGCAGTTTAGGACAGGGGAAGGATTCACCCCTCCACTTT. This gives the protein CASSLGQGKDSPLHF.

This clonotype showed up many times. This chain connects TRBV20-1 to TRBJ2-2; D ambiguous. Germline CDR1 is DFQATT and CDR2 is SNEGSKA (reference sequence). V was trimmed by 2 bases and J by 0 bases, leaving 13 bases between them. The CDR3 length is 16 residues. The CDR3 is CSARFFEEANTGELFF. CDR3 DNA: TGCAGTGCTAGATTCTTTGAGGAAGCGAACACCGGGGAGCTGTTTTTT.

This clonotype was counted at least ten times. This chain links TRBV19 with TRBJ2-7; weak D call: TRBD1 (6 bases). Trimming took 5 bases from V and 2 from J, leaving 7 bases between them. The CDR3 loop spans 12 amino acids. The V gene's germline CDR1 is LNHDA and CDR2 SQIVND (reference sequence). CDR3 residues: CASSGQTYEQYF. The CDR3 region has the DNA TGTGCCAGTAGTGGACAGACCTACGAGCAGTACTTC.

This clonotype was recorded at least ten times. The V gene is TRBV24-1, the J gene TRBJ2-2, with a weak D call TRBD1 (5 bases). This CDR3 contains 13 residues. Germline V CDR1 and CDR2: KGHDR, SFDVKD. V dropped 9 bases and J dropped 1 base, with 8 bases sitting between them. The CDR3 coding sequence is TGTGCCACCCGCAGGGAGAACACCGGGGAGCTGTTTTTT. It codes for CATRRENTGELFF.

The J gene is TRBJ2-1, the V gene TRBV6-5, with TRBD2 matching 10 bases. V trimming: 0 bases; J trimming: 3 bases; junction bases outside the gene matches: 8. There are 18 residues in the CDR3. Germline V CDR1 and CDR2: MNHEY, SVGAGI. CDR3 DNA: TGTGCCAGCAGTTACTCGAGTACTAGCGGGATCTACTACAATGAGCAGTTCTTC. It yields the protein CASSYSSTSGIYYNEQFF.

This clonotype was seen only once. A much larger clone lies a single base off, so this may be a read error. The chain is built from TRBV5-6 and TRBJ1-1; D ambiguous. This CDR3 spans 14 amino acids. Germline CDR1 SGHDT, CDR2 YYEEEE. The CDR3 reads CASSLGRPNTGAFF. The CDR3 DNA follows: TGTGCCAGCAGCTTGGGACGCCCGAACACTGGAGCTTTCTTT.

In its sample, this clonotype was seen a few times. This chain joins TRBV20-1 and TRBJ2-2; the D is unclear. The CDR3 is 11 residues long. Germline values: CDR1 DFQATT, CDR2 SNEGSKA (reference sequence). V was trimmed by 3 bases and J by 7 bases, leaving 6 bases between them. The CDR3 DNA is TGCAGTGCTAGTGCGTTCGGGGAGCTGTTTTTT. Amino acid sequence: CSASAFGELFF.

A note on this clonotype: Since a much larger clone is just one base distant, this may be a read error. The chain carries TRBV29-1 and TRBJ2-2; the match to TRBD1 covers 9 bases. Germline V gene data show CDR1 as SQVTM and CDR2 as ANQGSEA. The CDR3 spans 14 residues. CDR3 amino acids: CSVVDRGSAGELLF. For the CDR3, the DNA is TGCAGCGTTGTGGACAGGGGTAGCGCCGGGGAGCTGCTTTTT.

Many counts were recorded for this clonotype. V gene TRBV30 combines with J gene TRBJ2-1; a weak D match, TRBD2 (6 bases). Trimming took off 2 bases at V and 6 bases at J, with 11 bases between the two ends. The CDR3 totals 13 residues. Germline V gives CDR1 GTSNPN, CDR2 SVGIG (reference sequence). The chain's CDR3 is CAWSQLAGNEQFF. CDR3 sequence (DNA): TGTGCCTGGAGTCAACTAGCCGGCAATGAGCAGTTCTTC.

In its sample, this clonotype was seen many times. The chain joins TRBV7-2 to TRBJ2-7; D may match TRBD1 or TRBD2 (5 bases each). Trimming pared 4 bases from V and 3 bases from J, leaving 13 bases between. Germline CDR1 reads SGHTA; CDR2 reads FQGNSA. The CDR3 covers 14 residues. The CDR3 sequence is CASSYPGRIYEQYF. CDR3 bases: TGTGCCAGCAGCTACCCGGGACGAATCTACGAGCAGTACTTC.

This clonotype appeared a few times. Here the CDR3 reads CASSSQVAIETQYF. The CDR3 DNA reads TGTGCCAGCAGCTCCCAAGTGGCGATCGAGACCCAGTACTTC. The rearrangement links TRBV3-1 to TRBJ2-5; D remains unclear. Germline CDR1 LGHDT, CDR2 YNNKEL (reference sequence). Trimming took 5 bases from V and 5 from J, leaving 15 bases between them. This CDR3 has 14 residues.

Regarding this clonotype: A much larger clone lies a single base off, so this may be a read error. The CDR3 nucleotides are TGCGGCTTGGACAGAAACAATGAGCAGTTCTTC. The encoded protein is CGLDRNNEQFF. V gene TRBV29-1 combines with J gene TRBJ2-1, with TRBD1 as a possible D gene (6 bases). The germline gives CDR1 SQVTM, CDR2 ANQGSEA. CDR3 length: 11 residues.

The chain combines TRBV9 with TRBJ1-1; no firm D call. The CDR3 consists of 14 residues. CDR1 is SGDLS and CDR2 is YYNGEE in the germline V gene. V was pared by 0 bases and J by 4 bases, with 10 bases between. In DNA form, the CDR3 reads TGTGCCAGCAGCGTAGGGCAGTTGGGCACTGAAGCTTTCTTT. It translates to CASSVGQLGTEAFF.

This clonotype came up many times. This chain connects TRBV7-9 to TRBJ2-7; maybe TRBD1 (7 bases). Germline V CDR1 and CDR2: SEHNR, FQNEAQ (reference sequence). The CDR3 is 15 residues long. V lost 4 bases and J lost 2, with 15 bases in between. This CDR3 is CASSSGGTRPYEQYF. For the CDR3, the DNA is TGTGCCAGCAGCTCAGGGGGGACCAGACCCTACGAGCAGTACTTC.

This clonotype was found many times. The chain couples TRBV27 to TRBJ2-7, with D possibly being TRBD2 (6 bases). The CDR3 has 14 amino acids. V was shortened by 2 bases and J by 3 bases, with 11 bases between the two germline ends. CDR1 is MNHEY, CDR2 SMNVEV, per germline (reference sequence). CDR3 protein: CASSLIAEHYEQYF. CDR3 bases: TGTGCCAGCAGTTTAATAGCGGAACACTACGAGCAGTACTTC.

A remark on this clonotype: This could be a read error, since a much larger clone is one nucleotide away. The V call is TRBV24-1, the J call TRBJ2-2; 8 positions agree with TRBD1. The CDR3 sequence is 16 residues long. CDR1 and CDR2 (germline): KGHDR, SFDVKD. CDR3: CDTSDFYRGDTGELFF. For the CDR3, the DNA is TGTGACACCAGTGATTTTTACAGGGGGGACACCGGGGAGCTGTTTTTT.

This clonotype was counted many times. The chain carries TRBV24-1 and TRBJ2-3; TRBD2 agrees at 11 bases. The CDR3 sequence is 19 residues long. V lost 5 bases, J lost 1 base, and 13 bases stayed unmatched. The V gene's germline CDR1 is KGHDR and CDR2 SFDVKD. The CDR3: CATSAWLPSGLAGTDTQYF. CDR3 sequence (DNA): TGTGCCACCAGTGCCTGGTTGCCGTCGGGACTAGCGGGCACAGATACGCAGTATTTT.

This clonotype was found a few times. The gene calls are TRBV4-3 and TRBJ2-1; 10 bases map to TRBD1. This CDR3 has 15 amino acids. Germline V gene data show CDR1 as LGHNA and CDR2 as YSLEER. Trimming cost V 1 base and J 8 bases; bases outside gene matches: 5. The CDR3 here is CASSQAGQGTHEQFF. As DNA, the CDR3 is TGCGCCAGCAGCCAAGCGGGACAGGGGACGCATGAGCAGTTCTTC.

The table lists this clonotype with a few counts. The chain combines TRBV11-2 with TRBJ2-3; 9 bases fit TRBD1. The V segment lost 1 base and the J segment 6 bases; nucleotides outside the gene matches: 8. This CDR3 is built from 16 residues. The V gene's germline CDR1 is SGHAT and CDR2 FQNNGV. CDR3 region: CASSLVGTGKRDTQYF. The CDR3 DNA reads TGTGCCAGCAGCTTAGTGGGGACAGGGAAGCGGGATACGCAGTATTTT.

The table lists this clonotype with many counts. This CDR3 is CASSLGGILGQYF. Written as DNA, the CDR3 is TGTGCCAGCAGCCTCGGGGGTATACTGGGGCAGTACTTC. This sequence joins TRBV11-2 and TRBJ2-7; TRBD2 might be the D (6 bases). The CDR3 consists of 13 residues. Germline V gene data show CDR1 as SGHAT and CDR2 as FQNNGV. The V end was cut by 5 bases, the J end by 9 bases, with 17 bases between.

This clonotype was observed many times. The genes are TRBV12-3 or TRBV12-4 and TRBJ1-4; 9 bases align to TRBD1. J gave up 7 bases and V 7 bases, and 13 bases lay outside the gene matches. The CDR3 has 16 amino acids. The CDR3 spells CASTGDREAIGEKLFF. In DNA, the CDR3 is TGTGCCAGCACCGGGGACAGGGAAGCAATTGGTGAAAAACTGTTTTTT.